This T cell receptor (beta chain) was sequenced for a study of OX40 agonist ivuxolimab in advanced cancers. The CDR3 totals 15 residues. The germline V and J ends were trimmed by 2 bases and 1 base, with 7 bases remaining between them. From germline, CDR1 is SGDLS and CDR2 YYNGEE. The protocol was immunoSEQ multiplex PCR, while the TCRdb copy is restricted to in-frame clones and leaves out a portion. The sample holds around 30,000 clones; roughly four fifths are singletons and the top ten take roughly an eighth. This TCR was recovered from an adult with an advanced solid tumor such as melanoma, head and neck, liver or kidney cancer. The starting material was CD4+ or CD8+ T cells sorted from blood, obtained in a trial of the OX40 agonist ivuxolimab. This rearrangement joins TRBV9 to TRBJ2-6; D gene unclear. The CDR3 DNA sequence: TGTGCCAGCAGCGTGCAGTCATCTGGGGCCAACGTCCTGACTTTC. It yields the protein CASSVQSSGANVLTF.